The sequence of this T cell receptor beta chain was determined in a study of cytomegalovirus exposure and HLA in healthy donors. Regarding the study as a whole: According to a later analysis, donors in an Asian-associated ancestry cluster reportedly had fewer N-insertions than the approximately 670-donor mean. In a later analysis, across HLA loci, associated TCR counts were highest for DRB1, lowest for HLA-C.

Germline values: CDR1 MNHEY, CDR2 SVGAGI. The V gene end was trimmed by 10 bases and the J gene end by 4 bases; junction bases not matched to a gene: 11. The CDR3 is 15 amino acids. On this clone itself: The antigen remains undetermined.

Primers for the PCR totalled 60 Vbeta and 13 Jbeta. Method: immunoSEQ multiplex PCR; TCRdb's copy keeps in-frame clones and lacks some. The sample carries approximately 160,000 clones, 77% recorded once. The TCR was taken from a male donor in good health and CMV-seropositive. The sequencing sample was made of PBMCs. The chain joins TRBV6-5 to TRBJ1-3, with 9 bases lining up with TRBD1. The DNA of the CDR3 is TGTGCCAACCACAGGGGGCTACCGGGGGGAAACACCATATATTTT. Residues: CANHRGLPGGNTIYF.